The 31 T cell receptor beta chains listed next were all sequenced from one sample in a study of CD8 T cells in ankylosing spondylitis. TCRdb recomputed calls from the 5' RACE reads with MiXCR, one row per CDR3 protein. Among 380,000 or so distinct CDR3 sequences, about 20% were seen once, and the ten largest hold around 13%. The sequenced sample was blood, either unsorted or a sorted T cell fraction (not recorded which). All receptors come from a male donor with ankylosing spondylitis or in good health (not recorded which).

This clonotype was counted many times. The chain couples TRBV11-2 to TRBJ2-3; perhaps TRBD1 as D (5 bases). The CDR3 length is 16 residues. Germline CDR1 reads SGHAT; CDR2 reads FQNNGV. Trimming removed 5 bases at V and 3 bases at J, with 18 bases between. CDR3 sequence (DNA): TGTGCCAGCAGCCATTGGAGCCAGGGCGTTACAGATACGCAGTATTTT. As protein: CASSHWSQGVTDTQYF.

This clonotype was seen a handful of times. The rearrangement joins TRBV12-3 or TRBV12-4 to TRBJ2-3, with a tentative D call TRBD1 (5 bases). CDR3 size: 14 residues. The V and J ends lost 1 base and 4 bases respectively, with 9 bases between them. The chain's CDR3 is CASSLELGPDTQYF. The CDR3 region has the DNA TGTGCCAGCAGTTTAGAATTGGGGCCAGATACGCAGTATTTT.

The DNA for the CDR3 is TGTGCCAGCAGTTCCCCGGGACAAAAACAAGAGACCCAGTACTTC. Translation: CASSSPGQKQETQYF. The J gene is TRBJ2-5, the V gene TRBV12-3 or TRBV12-4, with D perhaps matching TRBD1 (6 bases). V was pared by 4 bases and J by 2 bases, with 14 bases between. There are 15 residues in the CDR3.

The gene calls are TRBV27 and TRBJ1-4, with TRBD1 as a possible D gene (6 bases). Per germline, CDR1 MNHEY and CDR2 SMNVEV (reference sequence). The CDR3 is 13 residues long. V shed 0 bases and J shed 7 bases, with 6 bases lying between them. CDR3 amino acids: CASSLSGGEKLFF. CDR3 bases: TGTGCCAGCAGTTTATCAGGGGGTGAAAAACTGTTTTTT.

This clonotype showed up just a few times. The chain recombines TRBV10-3 with TRBJ2-3; no definite D call. Germline V CDR1 and CDR2: ENHRY, SYGVKD. The V gene lost 0 bases and the J gene lost 9 bases, with 16 bases spanning the gap. The CDR3 extends over 15 amino acids. The chain's CDR3 is CAISESIGAAPTQYF. The CDR3 nucleotides read TGTGCCATCAGTGAGTCGATTGGCGCGGCCCCCACGCAGTATTTT.

This clonotype occurred a few times. The V call is TRBV29-1, the J call TRBJ2-7; 11 bases line up with TRBD2. The CDR3 is made up of 16 amino acids. Germline lookup yields CDR1 SQVTM and CDR2 ANQGSEA. Unmatched junction bases numbered 8, after V lost 2 bases and J lost 2 bases. CDR3 protein: CSVESPPSGGPYEQYF. CDR3 nucleotides: TGCAGCGTTGAAAGTCCCCCTAGCGGGGGGCCCTACGAGCAGTACTTC.

This clonotype was detected a few times. The CDR3 region is CASSSDRERTNEQFF. The CDR3 DNA sequence: TGTGCCAGTAGTTCTGACAGGGAGCGGACCAATGAGCAGTTCTTC. The chain is built from TRBV19 and TRBJ2-1; 7 nucleotides match TRBD1. CDR3 length: 15 residues. Germline CDR1 LNHDA, CDR2 SQIVND (reference sequence). The ends lost 5 bases at V and 6 bases at J; junction bases unmatched: 10.

The gene calls are TRBV2 and TRBJ2-3, with no clear D. This CDR3 has 15 residues. The germline V gene encodes CDR1 SNHLY and CDR2 FYNNEI. V shed 1 base and J shed 2 bases, with 10 bases lying between them. The DNA of the CDR3 is TGTGCCAGCAGTGAAGGGTCAGTTGCCACAGATACGCAGTATTTT. Translation gives CASSEGSVATDTQYF.

This clonotype appeared a few times. The chain has TRBV6-5 and TRBJ2-3; D not certain. Germline loops: CDR1 MNHEY, CDR2 SVGAGI. The CDR3 extends over 14 amino acids. Deletions cut 0 bases from V and 6 bases from J, with 10 bases between. The CDR3 DNA reads as TGTGCCAGCAGTTACTCGCTAGAGCAGGATACGCAGTATTTT. As protein: CASSYSLEQDTQYF.

The table lists this clonotype with a few counts. V and J are TRBV7-9 and TRBJ2-1; the D gene is possibly TRBD2 (6 bases). CDR1 SEHNR and CDR2 FQNEAQ come from the germline V gene (reference sequence). The CDR3 extends over 17 amino acids. The ends were cut back, 5 bases at V and 2 bases at J, with 19 bases in the middle. The CDR3 bases are TGTGCCAGCAGCCACCGGGGTGCGGGAAATCCCTACAATGAGCAGTTCTTC. It is translated as CASSHRGAGNPYNEQFF.

This clonotype was counted between two and nine times. As DNA, the CDR3 is TGCAGTGCTAGGTTGGCAGCGGGGGGGAAAGCGGATACGCAGTATTTT. Translating gives CSARLAAGGKADTQYF. The J gene is TRBJ2-3, the V gene TRBV20-1; 10 nucleotides agree with TRBD2. The CDR3 spans 16 residues. Germline loops: CDR1 DFQATT, CDR2 SNEGSKA (reference sequence). J gave up 6 bases and V 3 bases, and 12 bases lay outside the gene matches.

This chain's CDR3 is CASSLATGADTQYF. The CDR3 nucleotides are TGTGCCAGCAGCTTGGCCACGGGGGCAGATACGCAGTATTTT. The chain couples TRBV5-5 to TRBJ2-3; tentatively, D is TRBD2 (6 bases). Trimming left V 0 bases short and J 4 bases short, with 9 bases between. The CDR3 runs 14 residues. Germline V CDR1 and CDR2: SGHKS, YYEKEE (reference sequence).

At least ten counts were recorded for this clonotype. V and J are TRBV5-6 and TRBJ2-1, with TRBD2 as a possible D gene (7 bases). This CDR3 spans 16 amino acids. The germline V gene encodes CDR1 SGHDT and CDR2 YYEEEE. Trimming removed 6 bases at V and 4 bases at J, with 20 bases between. CDR3 sequence reads: CASTTQEGGPYNEQFF. The CDR3 DNA reads TGTGCCAGCACTACGCAGGAGGGGGGGCCTTACAATGAGCAGTTCTTC.

This rearrangement joins TRBV15 to TRBJ2-7, with 10 nucleotides matching TRBD1. The CDR3 spans 14 residues. Germline values: CDR1 LNHNV, CDR2 YYDKDF (reference sequence). With V trimmed by 5 bases and J by 3 bases, 4 bases remained unmatched. The CDR3 protein is CATSPRTGGYEQYF. CDR3 sequence (DNA): TGTGCCACCAGCCCGCGGACAGGGGGCTACGAGCAGTACTTC. The complete variable domain, with remaining parts taken from reference TRBV15 and TRBJ2-7, reads DAMVIQNPRYQVTQFGKPVTLSCSQTLNHNVMYWYQQKSSQAPKLLFHYYDKDFNNEADTPDNFQSRRPNTSFCFLDIRSPGLGDTAMYLCATSPRTGGYEQYFGPGTRLTVT.

V and J are TRBV28 and TRBJ2-2; 7 bases are a match to TRBD1. From germline, CDR1 is MDHEN and CDR2 SYDVKM. The CDR3 extends over 16 amino acids. The J segment lost 4 bases and the V segment lost 4 bases, leaving 9 bases of the junction unmatched. CDR3 region: CASSSEDRARTGELFF. CDR3 bases: TGTGCCAGCAGTTCTGAAGACAGGGCCCGCACCGGGGAGCTGTTTTTT.

This clonotype occurred a few times. The rearrangement links TRBV25-1 to TRBJ2-7; 8 nucleotides align to TRBD1. Germline CDR1 MGHDK, CDR2 SYGVNS. CDR3 length: 14 residues. Germline trimming cut 5 bases from V and 7 bases from J; bases unmatched to any gene: 10. The CDR3 region has the DNA TGTGCCAGCAGTCCGGGGACAGGTAACCTTGAGCAGTACTTC. It specifies CASSPGTGNLEQYF.

A few counts support this clonotype. The chain carries TRBV2 and TRBJ2-7, with D unresolved. The V gene lost 4 bases and the J gene lost 6 bases, with 7 bases spanning the gap. This CDR3 is built from 11 residues. Germline CDR1 SNHLY, CDR2 FYNNEI. CDR3 nucleotide sequence: TGTGCCAGCAGTGTTCCGGCCGAGCAGTACTTC. Protein: CASSVPAEQYF.

Many counts were recorded for this clonotype. The rearrangement links TRBV24-1 to TRBJ2-2; D tentatively fits TRBD1 or TRBD2 (5 bases each). This CDR3 has 17 residues. Germline-derived CDR1 and CDR2 are KGHDR and SFDVKD. With 3 bases removed from V and 2 bases from J, the gap between germline ends came to 15 bases. The CDR3 loop reads CATSDRRDQFNTGELFF. The CDR3 nucleotides read TGTGCCACCAGTGATCGCCGGGACCAATTCAACACCGGGGAGCTGTTTTTT.

The rearrangement joins TRBV29-1 to TRBJ2-2, with D perhaps TRBD2 (7 bases). CDR3 length equals 15 residues. Germline lookup yields CDR1 SQVTM and CDR2 ANQGSEA. V dropped 6 bases and J dropped 5 bases, with 19 bases sitting between them. CDR3 in amino acids: CSVPKAGATTGELFF. CDR3 nucleotide sequence: TGCAGCGTCCCAAAGGCGGGGGCAACTACCGGGGAGCTGTTTTTT.

This chain links TRBV5-6 with TRBJ2-1; TRBD2 aligns across 10 bases. The V segment lost 1 base and the J segment 0 bases; nucleotides outside the gene matches: 7. Per germline, CDR1 SGHDT and CDR2 YYEEEE. The CDR3 extends over 18 amino acids. The CDR3 bases are TGTGCCAGCAGCTTGCCTAGCGGGGGCCCTACCTCCTACAATGAGCAGTTCTTC. As protein: CASSLPSGGPTSYNEQFF.

DNA for the CDR3: TGTGCCAGCTCACCGACGTCTCCTCCGCGCACCGGGGAGCTGTTTTTT. Its translation is CASSPTSPPRTGELFF. The chain joins TRBV18 to TRBJ2-2, with D hard to call. The CDR3 loop spans 16 amino acids. Trimming shortened V by 3 bases and J by 4 bases, and 15 bases separated the two germline ends. Looked up from germline, CDR1 is KGHSH and CDR2 is LQKENI.

The rearrangement uses TRBV10-3 and TRBJ2-3; 9 bases line up with TRBD2. V gave up 0 bases and J gave up 3 bases; unmatched junction bases: 4. The germline V gene has CDR1 ENHRY and CDR2 SYGVKD. This CDR3 contains 16 residues. The CDR3 nucleotides read TGTGCCATCAGTGAGTCAGCGGGGGGTAGTACAGATACGCAGTATTTT. Translating it yields CAISESAGGSTDTQYF.

The chain combines TRBV27 with TRBJ2-1, with 8 nucleotides matching TRBD2. J lost 10 bases, V lost 10 bases, and 15 bases had no gene match. The CDR3 length is 14 residues. CDR1 MNHEY and CDR2 SMNVEV come from the germline V gene (reference sequence). Here the CDR3 DNA reads TGTGCCACTACGACGCGGGGGGCCTGGGAGGAGCAGTTCTTC. This gives the protein CATTTRGAWEEQFF.

This clonotype showed up many times. The chain carries TRBV29-1 and TRBJ2-7; the match to TRBD1 covers 7 bases. This CDR3 spans 12 amino acids. From germline, CDR1 is SQVTM and CDR2 ANQGSEA. V was clipped by 7 bases and J by 5 bases; unmatched bases: 8. For the CDR3, the DNA is TGCAGCGCTACAGGGGATGTCGACGAGCAGTACTTC. As protein: CSATGDVDEQYF.

V is TRBV11-1 and J is TRBJ2-5; tentatively, D is TRBD1 (6 bases). The CDR3 extends over 14 amino acids. Trimming stripped 4 bases from V and 2 bases from J, with 11 bases between. Germline CDR1 reads SGHAT; CDR2 reads FQDESV (reference sequence). Written as DNA, the CDR3 is TGTGCCAGCAGCTATCAGGGGCCGCAAGAGACCCAGTACTTC. It is translated as CASSYQGPQETQYF.

This sequence joins TRBV20-1 and TRBJ2-1; 9 bases fit TRBD2. There are 16 residues in the CDR3. The V gene's germline CDR1 is DFQATT and CDR2 SNEGSKA (reference sequence). The trim removed 3 bases at V and 4 bases at J, leaving 10 bases unmatched. The chain's CDR3 is CSARPASGARYNEQFF. DNA for the CDR3: TGCAGTGCTAGGCCCGCTAGCGGGGCTCGATACAATGAGCAGTTCTTC.

The V and J genes are TRBV5-4 and TRBJ1-5; possibly TRBD1 for D (6 bases). Germline assignment: CDR1 SGHNT and CDR2 YYREEE (reference sequence). V lost 3 bases, J lost 7 bases, and 14 bases lay in between. CDR3 length: 14 residues. As DNA, the CDR3 is TGTGCCAGCAGCTCGTGGGGGGCAGGGCAGCCCCAGCATTTT. Translating it yields CASSSWGAGQPQHF.

The chain uses TRBV27 and TRBJ2-4; D is undetermined. Germline values: CDR1 MNHEY, CDR2 SMNVEV (reference sequence). The CDR3 length is 15 residues. V was pared by 0 bases and J by 4 bases, with 10 bases between. The DNA for the CDR3 is TGTGCCAGCAGTTTATCTGGAAACCAGAAAAACATTCAGTACTTC. Amino acids: CASSLSGNQKNIQYF.

The V gene is TRBV2, the J gene TRBJ2-7, with D perhaps TRBD1 or TRBD2 (5 bases each). Germline V gene sequence: CDR1 SNHLY, CDR2 FYNNEI. The length of the CDR3 is 16 residues. With 6 bases removed from V and 6 bases from J, the gap between germline ends came to 24 bases. The CDR3 loop is CASRPPARGSRAEQYF. The CDR3 DNA sequence: TGTGCCAGCAGGCCCCCCGCCCGGGGCAGTCGGGCCGAGCAGTACTTC.

The chain is built from TRBV6-1 and TRBJ2-1, with 11 bases that match TRBD1. The germline V gene encodes CDR1 MNHNS and CDR2 SASEGT. V gave up 7 bases and J gave up 9 bases; unmatched junction bases: 8. CDR3 size: 14 residues. The CDR3 sequence is CASTPGTGGSEQFF. CDR3 sequence (DNA): TGTGCCAGCACCCCCGGGACAGGGGGTAGTGAGCAGTTCTTC.

This clonotype showed up just a few times. This chain uses TRBV12-3 or TRBV12-4 with TRBJ2-7; 8 bases align to TRBD1. J gave up 0 bases and V 4 bases, and 5 bases lay outside the gene matches. CDR3 size: 15 residues. The CDR3 region has the DNA TGTGCCAGCAGTTCAGGGACAGGCCGCTCCTACGAGCAGTACTTC. The encoded protein is CASSSGTGRSYEQYF.